Listed below are T cell receptor beta chains from one sample, sequenced in a study of OX40 agonist ivuxolimab in advanced cancers. Sequencing used immunoSEQ multiplex PCR; TCRdb keeps in-frame clones, though not all of them. In the table there are roughly 56,000 clones, around 85% of which are singletons. Source: CD4+ or CD8+ T cells sorted from blood, taken in a trial of the OX40 agonist ivuxolimab. All receptors come from an adult with an advanced solid tumor such as melanoma, head and neck, liver or kidney cancer. The conserved cysteine and the conserved F or W are not part of the CDR3 here.

j_gene,v_gene,CDR3aa
TRBJ1-6,TRBV2,ASSGSRSYNSPLH
TRBJ1-4,TRBV6-6,ASSASGRGNEKLF
TRBJ2-2,TRBV15,ATSRDLVSGAGTGELF
TRBJ1-3,TRBV2,ASSGGFSGNTIY
TRBJ2-1,TRBV6-4,ASSQLAGGISSYNEQF
TRBJ2-2,TRBV7-9,ASEAPGSGELF
TRBJ2-5,TRBV6-6,ASSYDETQY
TRBJ1-6,TRBV7-2,ASSFSAGGYSPLH
TRBJ2-1,TRBV11-2,ASSFPAKGASGRSGEQF
TRBJ1-4,TRBV10-3,AISESGSSFGKLF
TRBJ2-7,TRBV6-1,ASRGQGANYEQY
TRBJ1-5,TRBV28,ASSTPTLSNQPQH
TRBJ1-3,TRBV11-3,ASSQAVGNTIY
TRBJ1-1,TRBV19,ASIQDRAHTEAF
TRBJ2-7,TRBV19,ASSQTGISSYEQY
TRBJ2-5,TRBV5-1,ASSLILEKETQY
TRBJ1-4,TRBV6-1,ASSELGAEKLF
TRBJ2-5,TRBV5-1,ASSLGAGAGETQY
TRBJ2-3,TRBV15,ATSIFLVTDTQY
TRBJ2-7,TRBV5-1,ASSFGTSGYEQY
TRBJ1-1,TRBV5-1,ASSSQGANTEAF
TRBJ2-3,TRBV11-3,ASSLDSGGDTQY
TRBJ2-7,TRBV29-1,SVEVLAGEQY
TRBJ1-6,TRBV27,ASSPMGSYNSPLH
TRBJ1-4,TRBV2,ASSVGWGGTEKLF
TRBJ2-3,TRBV5-4,ASSFRTDTQY
TRBJ1-4,TRBV27,ASSLFPPGLNEKLF
TRBJ2-1,TRBV6-1,ASSGLAGGQGNEQF
TRBJ2-1,TRBV5-1,ASSPRTGGLYNEQF
TRBJ2-7,TRBV5-5,ASSPFVSTSGYSYEQY
TRBJ2-4,TRBV6-6,ASKDLRDLAKNIQY
TRBJ1-1,TRBV7-9,ASSLVGTFGEAF
TRBJ2-2,TRBV2,ASSLAGGTGELF
TRBJ2-3,TRBV29-1,SVEYLAGRTDTQY
TRBJ2-7,TRBV11-3,ASSLKSGTSRTPSSYEQY
TRBJ2-2,TRBV5-1,ASSFAGGSSGELF
TRBJ2-1,TRBV18,ASSPPPGNEQF
TRBJ2-3,TRBV15,ATSRDLLSTDTQY
TRBJ1-4,TRBV10-3,AISDSATNEKLF
TRBJ2-1,TRBV5-6,ASSSRLLTGYNEQF